The 5 T cell receptor beta chains below all came from one sample that was sequenced in a study of CD8 T cells in Susac syndrome. A quantity of roughly 0.5 to 1 ug RNA underwent reverse transcription using random hexamers. MiXCR, applied by TCRdb to the immunoSEQ multiplex PCR reads, yields one record per CDR3 protein. The sample includes 300,000 or so distinct CDR3 sequences, approximately 90% of them seen just once. The source material was CD4+ T cells from PBMCs. These receptors all come from a human donor with multiple sclerosis.

The rearrangement uses TRBV20-1 and TRBJ1-2; 10 nucleotides line up with TRBD1. V was pared by 3 bases and J by 3 bases, with 7 bases of the junction left unmatched. CDR1 is DFQATT and CDR2 is SNEGSKA in the germline V gene (reference sequence). The CDR3 runs 15 residues. The DNA for the CDR3 is TGCAGTGCTAGTATCAGGGGACAGGGGTACTATGGCTACACCTTC. This gives the protein CSASIRGQGYYGYTF.

CDR3 protein: CASSEELTERGGYTF. CDR3 DNA: TGTGCCAGCAGTGAAGAATTGACGGAACGGGGTGGCTACACCTTC. This rearrangement joins TRBV6-1 to TRBJ1-2; D is undetermined. Trimming took 1 base from V and 7 from J, leaving 16 bases between them. Germline V lookup: CDR1 MNHNS, CDR2 SASEGT. This CDR3 is 15 amino acids long.

The rearrangement joins TRBV7-3 to TRBJ1-2; D uncertain. Germline CDR1 SGHTA, CDR2 FQGTGA. The CDR3 is 13 amino acids. Trimming took 5 bases from V and 7 from J, leaving 14 bases between them. CDR3 nucleotides: TGTGCCAGCAGCCGGGCCTCTGGCGGTGGCTACACCTTC. This codes for CASSRASGGGYTF. The full variable domain, completed using reference TRBV7-3 and TRBJ1-2, is GAGVSQTPSNKVTEKGKYVELRCDPISGHTALYWYRQSLGQGPEFLIYFQGTGAADDSGLPNDRFFAVRPEGSVSTLKIQRTERGDSAVYLCASSRASGGGYTFGSGTRLTVV.

This clonotype was detected only once. This sequence joins TRBV12-5 and TRBJ2-3; the match to TRBD2 covers 8 bases. CDR1 and CDR2 from the germline V gene are LGHNT and FRNRAP. The CDR3 totals 14 residues. V lost 4 bases, J lost 2 bases, and 2 bases stayed unmatched. DNA of the CDR3: TGTGCTAGTGGTTCGGGGGGGCCCACAGATACGCAGTATTTT. It specifies CASGSGGPTDTQYF.

This clonotype was observed a few times. The gene calls are TRBV12-3 or TRBV12-4 and TRBJ2-7; D not certain. With 6 bases removed from V and 3 bases from J, the gap between germline ends came to 12 bases. The CDR3 has 13 residues. The CDR3 loop is CASSPRSVYEQYF. The CDR3 DNA reads TGTGCCAGCAGCCCTCGCTCCGTCTACGAGCAGTACTTC.